The entry below describes one T cell receptor (beta chain). Its antigen is unidentified. The data derive from a study of cytomegalovirus exposure and HLA in healthy donors. This CDR3 is built from 14 residues. V lost 3 bases to trimming and J lost 3 bases; unmatched junction nucleotides: 5. Germline loops: CDR1 KGHSH, CDR2 LQKENI. The PCR made use of 60 Vbeta and 13 Jbeta primers. TCRdb keeps only in-frame clones here, not all; method: immunoSEQ multiplex PCR. The table has 150,000 to 200,000 clones, around 81% seen once. Study-level points and caveats: Later analysis showed TCR association rates varying by HLA locus, highest for DRB1 and lowest for HLA-C. TCR beta V segments were, for the most part, productive about 90% or about 30% of the time in an earlier analysis.

The chain combines TRBV18 with TRBJ2-7; 7 positions match TRBD1. The receptor was isolated from a woman aged 18-35 years in good health and CMV-seropositive. What was sequenced was PBMCs. CDR3 sequence reads: CASSPRDRHYEQYF. The CDR3 region has the DNA TGTGCCAGCTCACCCCGGGACAGACACTACGAGCAGTACTTC.